A single T cell receptor beta chain is shown here with its context. The data belong to a study of shared clonotypes between healthy human individuals. Loaded into unsorted PBMC replicate PCRs was 300 ng DNA, about 30,000 T cell genomes. Profiling relied on immunoSEQ multiplex PCR, and the TCRdb table lists in-frame clones only, not all of them. The sample shows roughly 510,000 clones, about 79% of them seen only once. Germline CDR1 reads MNHEY; CDR2 reads SVGAGI. Trimming cost V 6 bases and J 1 base; bases outside gene matches: 8. There are 15 residues in the CDR3. What was sequenced was PBMCs. The receptor was isolated from a woman in her forties in good health. Some clones in this sample may be carry-over from other donors' samples. The V gene is TRBV6-5, the J gene TRBJ2-7; 8 bases agree with TRBD1. The CDR3 spells CASSAPGQASYEQYF. The CDR3, as DNA: TGTGCCAGCAGCGCACCGGGACAGGCGTCCTACGAGCAGTACTTC.